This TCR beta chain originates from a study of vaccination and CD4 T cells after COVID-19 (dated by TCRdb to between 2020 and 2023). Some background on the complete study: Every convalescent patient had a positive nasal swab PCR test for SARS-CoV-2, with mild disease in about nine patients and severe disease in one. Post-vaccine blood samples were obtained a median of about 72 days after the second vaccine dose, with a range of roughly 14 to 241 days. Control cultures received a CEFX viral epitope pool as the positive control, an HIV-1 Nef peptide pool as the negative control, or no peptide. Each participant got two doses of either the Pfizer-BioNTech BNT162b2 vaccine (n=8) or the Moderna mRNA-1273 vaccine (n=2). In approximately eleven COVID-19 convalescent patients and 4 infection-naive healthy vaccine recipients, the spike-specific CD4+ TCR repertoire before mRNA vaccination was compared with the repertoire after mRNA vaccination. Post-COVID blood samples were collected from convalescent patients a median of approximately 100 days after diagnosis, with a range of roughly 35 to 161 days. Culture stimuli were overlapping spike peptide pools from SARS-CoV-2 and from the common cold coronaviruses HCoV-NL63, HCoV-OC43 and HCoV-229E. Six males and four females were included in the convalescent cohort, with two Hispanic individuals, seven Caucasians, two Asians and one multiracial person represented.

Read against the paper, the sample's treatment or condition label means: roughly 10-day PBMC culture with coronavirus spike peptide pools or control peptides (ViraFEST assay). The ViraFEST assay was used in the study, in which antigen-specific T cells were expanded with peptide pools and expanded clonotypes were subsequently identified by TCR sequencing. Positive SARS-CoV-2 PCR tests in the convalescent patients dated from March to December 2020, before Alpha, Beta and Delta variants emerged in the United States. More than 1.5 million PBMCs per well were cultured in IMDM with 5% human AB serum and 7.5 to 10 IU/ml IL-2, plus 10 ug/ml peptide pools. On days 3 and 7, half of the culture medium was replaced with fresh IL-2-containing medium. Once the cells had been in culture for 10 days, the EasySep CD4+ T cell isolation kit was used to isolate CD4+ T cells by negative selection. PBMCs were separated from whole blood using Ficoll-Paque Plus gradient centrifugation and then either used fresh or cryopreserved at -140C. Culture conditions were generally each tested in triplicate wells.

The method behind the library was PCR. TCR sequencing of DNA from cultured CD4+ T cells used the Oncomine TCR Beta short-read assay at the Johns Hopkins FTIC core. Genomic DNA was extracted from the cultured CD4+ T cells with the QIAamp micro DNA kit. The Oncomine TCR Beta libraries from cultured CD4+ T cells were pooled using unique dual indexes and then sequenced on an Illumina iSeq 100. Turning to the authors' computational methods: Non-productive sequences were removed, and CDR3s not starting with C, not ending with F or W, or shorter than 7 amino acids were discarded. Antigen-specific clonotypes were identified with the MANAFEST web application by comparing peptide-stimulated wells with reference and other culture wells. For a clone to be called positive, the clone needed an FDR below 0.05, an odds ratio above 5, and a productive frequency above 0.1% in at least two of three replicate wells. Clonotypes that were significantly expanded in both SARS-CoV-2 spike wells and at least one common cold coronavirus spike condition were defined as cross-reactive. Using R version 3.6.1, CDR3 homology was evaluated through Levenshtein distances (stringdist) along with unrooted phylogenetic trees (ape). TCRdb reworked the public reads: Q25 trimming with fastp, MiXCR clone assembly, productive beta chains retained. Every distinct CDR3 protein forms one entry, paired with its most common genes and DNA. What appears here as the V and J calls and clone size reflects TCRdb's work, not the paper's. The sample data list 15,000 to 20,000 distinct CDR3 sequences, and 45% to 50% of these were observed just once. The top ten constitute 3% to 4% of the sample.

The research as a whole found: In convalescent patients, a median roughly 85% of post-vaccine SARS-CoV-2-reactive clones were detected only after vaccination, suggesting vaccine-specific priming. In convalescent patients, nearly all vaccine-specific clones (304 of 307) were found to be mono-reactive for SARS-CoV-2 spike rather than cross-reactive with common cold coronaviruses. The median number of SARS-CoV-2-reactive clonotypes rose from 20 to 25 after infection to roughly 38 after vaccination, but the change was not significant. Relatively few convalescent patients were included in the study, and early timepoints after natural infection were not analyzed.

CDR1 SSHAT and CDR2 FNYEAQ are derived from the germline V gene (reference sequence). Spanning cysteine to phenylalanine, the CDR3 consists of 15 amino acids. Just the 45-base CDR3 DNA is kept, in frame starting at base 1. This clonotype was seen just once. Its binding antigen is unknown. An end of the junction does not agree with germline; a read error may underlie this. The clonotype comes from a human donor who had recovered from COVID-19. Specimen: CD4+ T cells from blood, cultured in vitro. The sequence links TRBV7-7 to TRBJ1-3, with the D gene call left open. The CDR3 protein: CASSLASGAGNTIYF. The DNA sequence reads TGTGCTAGCAGCTTAGCGTCCGGGGCTGGAAACACCATATATTTT.